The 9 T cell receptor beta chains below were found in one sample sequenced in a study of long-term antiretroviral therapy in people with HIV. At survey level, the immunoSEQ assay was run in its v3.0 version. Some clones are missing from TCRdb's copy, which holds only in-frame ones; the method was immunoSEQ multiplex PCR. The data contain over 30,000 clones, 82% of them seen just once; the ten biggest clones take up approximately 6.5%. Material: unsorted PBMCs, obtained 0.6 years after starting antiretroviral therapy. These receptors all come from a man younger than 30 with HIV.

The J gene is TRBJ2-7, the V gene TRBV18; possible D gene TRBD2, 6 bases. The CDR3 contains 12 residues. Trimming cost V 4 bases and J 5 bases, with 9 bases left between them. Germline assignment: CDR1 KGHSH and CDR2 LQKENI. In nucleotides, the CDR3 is TGTGCCAGCTCACGCGGGGACGACGAGCAGTACTTC. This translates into CASSRGDDEQYF.

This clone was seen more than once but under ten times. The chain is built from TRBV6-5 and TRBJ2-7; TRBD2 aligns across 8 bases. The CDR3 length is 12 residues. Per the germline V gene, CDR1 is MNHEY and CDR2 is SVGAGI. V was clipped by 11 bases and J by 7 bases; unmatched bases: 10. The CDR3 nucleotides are TGTGCCTCCCAGCGGGAGTTGGGGGAGCAGTACTTC. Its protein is CASQRELGEQYF.

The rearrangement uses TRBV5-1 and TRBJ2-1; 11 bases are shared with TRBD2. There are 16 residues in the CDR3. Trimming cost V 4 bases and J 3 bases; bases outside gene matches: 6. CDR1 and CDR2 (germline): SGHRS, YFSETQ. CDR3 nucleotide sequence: TGCGCCAGCAGCCTCGGAGGACTAGCGGGCTACAATGAGCAGTTCTTC. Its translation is CASSLGGLAGYNEQFF.

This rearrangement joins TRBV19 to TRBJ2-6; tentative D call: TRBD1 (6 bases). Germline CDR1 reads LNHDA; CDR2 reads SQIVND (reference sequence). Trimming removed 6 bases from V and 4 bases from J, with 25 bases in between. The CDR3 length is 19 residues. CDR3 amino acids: CASRDHQGNSGVGANVLTF. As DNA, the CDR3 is TGTGCCAGTAGGGACCATCAGGGGAACTCTGGTGTAGGGGCCAACGTCCTGACTTTC.

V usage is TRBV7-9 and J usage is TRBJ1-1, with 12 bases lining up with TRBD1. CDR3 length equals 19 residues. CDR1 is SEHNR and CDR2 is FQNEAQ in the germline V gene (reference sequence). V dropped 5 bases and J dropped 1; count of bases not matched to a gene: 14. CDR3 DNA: TGTGCCAGCAGCCACGTCCAACCGGGACAGGGGGCACCGAACACTGAAGCTTTCTTT. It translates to CASSHVQPGQGAPNTEAFF.

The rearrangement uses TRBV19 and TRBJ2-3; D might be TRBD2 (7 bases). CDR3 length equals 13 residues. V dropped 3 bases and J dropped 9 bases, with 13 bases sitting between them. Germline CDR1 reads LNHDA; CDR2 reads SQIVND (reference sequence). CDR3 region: CASSIGGAWTQYF. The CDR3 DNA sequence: TGTGCCAGTAGTATTGGGGGGGCGTGGACGCAGTATTTT.

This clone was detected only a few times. CDR3 DNA sequence: TGTGCCAGCCTGGCCCTCTCTGGAAACACCATATATTTT. This sequence encodes CASLALSGNTIYF. The V gene is TRBV6-5, the J gene TRBJ1-3; D uncertain. Germline CDR1 MNHEY, CDR2 SVGAGI. The germline V and J ends were trimmed by 8 bases and 0 bases, with 8 bases remaining between them. The CDR3 is 13 amino acids.

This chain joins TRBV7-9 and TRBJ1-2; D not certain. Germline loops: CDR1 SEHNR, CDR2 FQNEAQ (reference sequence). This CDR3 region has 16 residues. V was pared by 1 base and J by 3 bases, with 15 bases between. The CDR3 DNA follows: TGTGCCAGCAGCTTAGGCGGTCAAGAGGGAGACTATGGCTACACCTTC. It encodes CASSLGGQEGDYGYTF.

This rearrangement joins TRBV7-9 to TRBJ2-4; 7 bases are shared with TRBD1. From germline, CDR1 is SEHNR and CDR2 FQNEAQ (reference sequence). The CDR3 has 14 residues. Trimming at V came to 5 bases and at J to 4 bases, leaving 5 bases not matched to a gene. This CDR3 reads CASSIPGQKNIQYF. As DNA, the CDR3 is TGTGCCAGCAGCATTCCGGGACAGAAAAACATTCAGTACTTC.